This is a list of T cell receptor beta chains from one sample in a study of blood T cell repertoires in COVID-19. The repertoire was sequenced with immunoSEQ multiplex PCR; TCRdb's copy has only in-frame clones and lacks some. This sample has 25,000 to 35,000 clones, with roughly 94% found just once. Material: peripheral blood. The receptors here all came from a man aged 45-60 years with active COVID-19. CDR3s include the opening cysteine and the closing phenylalanine or tryptophan. The D gene is left open where the match is weak. The size entry is marked missing in some rows and otherwise reads once, few, many or a size class.

j_call	clone_size	v_call	d_call	cdr3_length	cdr3_nt	cdr3_aa
TRBJ2-5	NA	TRBV2	TRBD2	14	TGTGCCAGCAGGATAGCGGGGGGGCGGGAGACCCAGTACTTC	CASRIAGGRETQYF
TRBJ2-2	NA	TRBV5-4	NA	16	TGTGCCAGCAGCCCCCCGGGGAGAGAAAACACCGGGGAGCTGTTTTTT	CASSPPGRENTGELFF
TRBJ2-5	NA	TRBV5-1	NA	13	TGCGCCAGCAGCACTACTAGGACCCAGACCCAGTACTTC	CASSTTRTQTQYF
TRBJ2-1	NA	TRBV6-5	TRBD2	13	TGTGCCAGCAGTTACCTAAGCGGGGATGAGCAGTTCTTC	CASSYLSGDEQFF
TRBJ1-6	NA	TRBV5-1	NA	15	TGCGCCAGCAGCTTGCGGTCGGCAGCAGGTTCACCCCTCCACTTT	CASSLRSAAGSPLHF
TRBJ1-6	NA	TRBV7-6	NA	15	TGTGCCAGCAGCTTACTCGGGACTGAAAATTCACCCCTCCACTTT	CASSLLGTENSPLHF
TRBJ2-4	once	TRBV2	NA	13	TGTGCCAGCAGTCGAGGGATTATGGACATTCAGTACTTC	CASSRGIMDIQYF
TRBJ1-2	NA	TRBV4-1	TRBD1	15	TGCGCCAGCAGCCAAGTGGGGACAGGAAACTATGGCTACACCTTC	CASSQVGTGNYGYTF
TRBJ1-6	NA	TRBV21-1	NA	18	TGTGCCAGCAGCAAAGGACGGTCAGGGACAGTGGGTAATTCACCCCTCCACTTT	CASSKGRSGTVGNSPLHF
TRBJ2-7	NA	TRBV13	TRBD1	14	TGTGCCAGCAGCTACGGACAGGGGGGGTACGAGCAGTACTTC	CASSYGQGGYEQYF
TRBJ1-4	NA	TRBV5-1	TRBD1	15	TGCGCCAGCAGCCAAATCCAGGGGGCTAATGAAAAACTGTTTTTT	CASSQIQGANEKLFF
TRBJ1-4	once	TRBV4-2	NA	14	TGTGCCAGCAGCCAATCAGGGCCCTGGGAAAAACTGTTTTTT	CASSQSGPWEKLFF
TRBJ2-1	once	TRBV5-5	TRBD2	15	TGTGCCAGCAGCGTGACTAGCGGGGTAAACAATGAGCAGTTCTTC	CASSVTSGVNNEQFF
TRBJ1-2	NA	TRBV28	NA	14	TGTGCCAGCAGTTCCGCAGTGGCTAACTATGGCTACACCTTC	CASSSAVANYGYTF
TRBJ2-3	NA	TRBV5-1	TRBD2	15	TGCGCCAGCAGCTCCGGACTAGCGGAGACAGATACGCAGTATTTT	CASSSGLAETDTQYF
TRBJ2-3	NA	TRBV15	TRBD1	13	TGTGCCACCAGCAATCGGACAGGGGGTAGTTCGCATTTT	CATSNRTGGSSHF
TRBJ2-7	once	TRBV5-4	TRBD1	15	TGTGCCAGCGGCTTCCCCGGACAGGGCACTACGAAGCAGTACTTC	CASGFPGQGTTKQYF
TRBJ1-2	NA	TRBV3-1/TRBV3-2	NA	17	TGTGCCAGCAGCCAAGATCTGTCTCCAGGCTACCCCTATGGCTACACCTTC	CASSQDLSPGYPYGYTF
TRBJ1-1	NA	TRBV7-9	NA	12	TGTGCCAGCTCCCCAGGGGTCACTGAAGCTTTCTTT	CASSPGVTEAFF
TRBJ2-4	NA	TRBV11-2	TRBD2	12	TGTGCCAGCAGCCAGAGCGGGACGGAGGAGTACTTC	CASSQSGTEEYF
TRBJ1-6	NA	TRBV6-5	NA	14	TGTGCCAGCAGACCGCAGGGTGGTAATTCACCCCTCCACTTT	CASRPQGGNSPLHF
TRBJ2-7	once	TRBV28	TRBD1	12	TGTGCCAGCAGTTCACAGGGGCTGGAGCAGTACTTC	CASSSQGLEQYF
TRBJ2-3	NA	TRBV18	TRBD2	15	TGTGCCAGCTCATCAGGACTAGCGGGCACAGATACGCAGTATTTT	CASSSGLAGTDTQYF
TRBJ2-1	NA	TRBV6-2/TRBV6-3	NA	15	TGTGCCAGCAGTTACTGGGCGCCGGTTGAAAATGAGCAGTTCTTC	CASSYWAPVENEQFF
TRBJ2-7	NA	TRBV19	TRBD1	15	TGTGCCAGTAGTTGGGCGGGACAGGGGGCCTACGAGCAGTACTTC	CASSWAGQGAYEQYF
TRBJ1-1	NA	TRBV2	NA	13	TGTGCCAGCAGTACTAACCGACAGGTTGAAGCTTTCTTT	CASSTNRQVEAFF
TRBJ1-1	NA	TRBV3-1/TRBV3-2	NA	14	TGTGCCAGCAGCCAATTCGGGGGAGACACTGAAGCTTTCTTT	CASSQFGGDTEAFF
TRBJ1-4	NA	TRBV5-6	TRBD1	16	TGTGCCAGCAGCTTGGGGACAGGGGCGAAATATGAAAAACTGTTTTTT	CASSLGTGAKYEKLFF
TRBJ2-1	once	TRBV6-5	TRBD2	14	TGTGCCACCGCCGGGCGGGAGGGAGGCAATGAGCAGTTCTTC	CATAGREGGNEQFF
TRBJ1-6	once	TRBV10-3	TRBD1	14	TGTGCCATCAGTGTGGACAGGGTAAATTCACCCCTCCACTTT	CAISVDRVNSPLHF
TRBJ2-7	NA	TRBV18	NA	16	TGTGCCAGCTCGCTCAGCAGGATCGCCGAATCCTACGAGCAGTACTTC	CASSLSRIAESYEQYF
TRBJ2-3	NA	TRBV5-1	TRBD2	16	TGCGCCAGCAGCTTGGGTACAAGCGGGGGGGCAGATACGCAGTATTTT	CASSLGTSGGADTQYF
TRBJ2-2	NA	TRBV3-1/TRBV3-2	NA	15	TGTGCCAGCTTGAGAGGACACCCGAACACCGGGGAGCTGTTTTTT	CASLRGHPNTGELFF
TRBJ1-1	NA	TRBV5-4	NA	14	TGTGCCAGCAGCTTGAGACAGAAGAACACTGAAGCTTTCTTT	CASSLRQKNTEAFF
TRBJ2-3	NA	TRBV28	NA	16	TGTGCCACCTCCAAAGCACCCGGGTTCGATAGAGATACGCAGTATTTT	CATSKAPGFDRDTQYF
TRBJ1-2	NA	TRBV28	TRBD1	16	TGTGCCAGCAGTTTTTCGACAGGGCCCTCAGGCTATGGCTACACCTTC	CASSFSTGPSGYGYTF
TRBJ2-3	NA	TRBV24-1	NA	13	TGTGCCACCAGTGATGCAGACACAGATACGCAGTATTTT	CATSDADTDTQYF
TRBJ2-1	NA	TRBV5-1	NA	15	TGCGCCAGCACTCGAGAGCAATCGTCCTACAATGAGCAGTTCTTC	CASTREQSSYNEQFF
TRBJ1-2	once	TRBV6-5	NA	12	TGTGCCAGCAGCTTACAGGGAAATGGCTACACCTTC	CASSLQGNGYTF
TRBJ1-2	NA	TRBV29-1	TRBD1	14	TGCAGCGTTGTAGGGACAGGGGGCCTGGGGGGCTACACCTTC	CSVVGTGGLGGYTF
TRBJ2-7	NA	TRBV27	TRBD1	14	TGTGCCAGCAGCCCGACAGGGCGCTCCTACGAGCAGTACTTC	CASSPTGRSYEQYF
TRBJ2-7	NA	TRBV7-3	NA	13	TGTGCCAGCAGCTTAGCACAGAACTACGAGCAGTACTTC	CASSLAQNYEQYF
TRBJ2-7	few	TRBV5-4	TRBD1	13	TGTGCCAGCAGGTGGGACAGCTCCTACGAGCAGTACTTC	CASRWDSSYEQYF
TRBJ2-3	NA	TRBV5-1	TRBD2	15	TGCGCCAGCAGCTTGGATAGCGGGACAAGAGATACGCAGTATTTT	CASSLDSGTRDTQYF
TRBJ2-5	NA	TRBV7-9	NA	14	TGTGCCAGCGGACGAAGCGGAGGTGCAGAGACCCAGTACTTC	CASGRSGGAETQYF
TRBJ2-5	NA	TRBV20-1	TRBD1	14	TGCAGTGCTAGTTCTGAGACAGGGCAAGAGACCCAGTACTTC	CSASSETGQETQYF
TRBJ2-1	NA	TRBV28	TRBD2	18	TGTGCCAGCATACCTCCGGGACTAGCGGGAGCAAGTTATGATGAGCAGTTCTTC	CASIPPGLAGASYDEQFF
TRBJ2-7	NA	TRBV18	NA	16	TGTGCCAGCTCACTACCCACGGTCGGACATTCCTACGAGCAGTACTTC	CASSLPTVGHSYEQYF
TRBJ1-2	NA	TRBV19	NA	13	TGTGCCAGTAGTATAGGCAGGCCCTATGGCTACACCTTC	CASSIGRPYGYTF
TRBJ2-1	NA	TRBV7-2	TRBD2	18	TGTGCCAGCAGCCCATCCTCCGACCCTAGCGGGAGTCCCGATGAGCAGTTCTTC	CASSPSSDPSGSPDEQFF
TRBJ2-3	NA	TRBV19	NA	15	TGTGCCAGTAGGCAAACCGGGACTGAAACAGATACGCAGTATTTT	CASRQTGTETDTQYF
TRBJ2-6	NA	TRBV6-2/TRBV6-3	NA	15	TGTGCCAGCAGTTACTCTAGCTCTGGGGCCAACGTCCTGACTTTC	CASSYSSSGANVLTF
TRBJ2-7	NA	TRBV10-3	TRBD2	18	TGTGCCATCAGTGAGTCGTTGGGACTAGCGGGGGGATTAAACGAGCAGTACTTC	CAISESLGLAGGLNEQYF
TRBJ2-6	NA	TRBV25-1	NA	15	TGTGCCAGCAGTGAATATAGAGGTGGGGCCAACGTCCTGACTTTC	CASSEYRGGANVLTF